These T cell receptor beta chains were read from a single sample in a study of cytomegalovirus exposure and HLA in healthy donors. The table came from immunoSEQ multiplex PCR; TCRdb's copy has only in-frame clones and leaves some out. This table has over 150,000 clones, roughly three quarters appearing once. The sequenced material came from PBMCs. These receptors all stem from a man aged 60 to 75 in good health and CMV-seronegative. The CDR3 runs from the conserved cysteine through the conserved F or W. Fields, in order: V gene, D gene, J gene, clone size, CDR3 protein, CDR3 DNA. The D gene is left open where the match is weak. A row's size may be missing; if present it is once, few, many or a size class.

TRBV5-1,TRBD1,TRBJ2-7,NA,CASSEGTGEYEQYF,TGCGCCAGCAGCGAGGGGACAGGGGAGTACGAGCAGTACTTC
TRBV7-2,TRBD2,TRBJ2-1,NA,CASTNGASGRNEQFF,TGTGCCAGCACCAACGGGGCTAGCGGGAGGAATGAGCAGTTCTTC
TRBV5-1,NA,TRBJ2-5,NA,CASSLNTQETQYF,TGCGCCAGCAGCTTGAACACCCAAGAGACCCAGTACTTC
TRBV2,TRBD1,TRBJ2-1,NA,CASRSRDRDHNEQFF,TGTGCCAGCAGATCCCGGGACAGGGACCACAATGAGCAGTTCTTC
TRBV9,TRBD1,TRBJ1-4,NA,CASSVQGAPTNEKLFF,TGTGCCAGCAGCGTACAGGGGGCGCCTACTAATGAAAAACTGTTTTTT
TRBV5-1,NA,TRBJ1-5,NA,CASSLQGGNQPQHF,TGCGCCAGCAGCTTACAGGGAGGCAATCAGCCCCAGCATTTT
TRBV4-2,TRBD2,TRBJ2-1,NA,CASSQGAQRGVINEQFF,TGTGCCAGCAGCCAAGGCGCCCAGCGGGGAGTAATCAATGAGCAGTTCTTC
TRBV18,TRBD1,TRBJ1-2,NA,CASSRGTGGSFNYGYTF,TGTGCCAGCTCACGCGGGACAGGGGGCTCCTTTAACTATGGCTACACCTTC
TRBV4-2,TRBD1,TRBJ2-5,NA,CASSQDGESGGAQVETQYF,TGTGCCAGCAGCCAAGATGGGGAGTCAGGGGGCGCACAGGTAGAGACCCAGTACTTC
TRBV5-6,NA,TRBJ1-2,NA,CASSLESGGVYGYTF,TGTGCCAGCAGCTTAGAATCCGGAGGTGTCTATGGCTACACCTTC
TRBV19,NA,TRBJ1-4,NA,CASSDRSGNEKLFF,TGTGCCAGTAGTGATCGGAGTGGGAATGAAAAACTGTTTTTT
TRBV19,TRBD1,TRBJ2-7,NA,CASSDRGEVYEQYF,TGTGCCAGCTCGGACAGGGGGGAAGTCTACGAGCAGTACTTC
TRBV28,NA,TRBJ2-1,few,CASVSFAEQFF,TGTGCCAGCGTTAGTTTCGCTGAGCAGTTCTTC
TRBV15,NA,TRBJ2-7,NA,CATSRDQGYEQYF,TGTGCCACCAGCAGAGATCAGGGGTACGAGCAGTACTTC
TRBV18,TRBD1,TRBJ1-2,NA,CASSPQTGEGYTF,TGTGCCAGCTCACCACAGACAGGGGAAGGCTACACCTTC
TRBV7-2,TRBD1,TRBJ2-7,NA,CASTSDGTGGYEQYF,TGTGCCAGCACCTCGGATGGGACAGGGGGTTACGAGCAGTACTTC
TRBV5-1,NA,TRBJ1-1,NA,CASSVGQQTEAFF,TGCGCCAGCAGCGTAGGACAGCAAACTGAAGCTTTCTTT
TRBV6-5,TRBD1,TRBJ2-5,NA,CASSRTGPGETQYF,TGTGCCAGCAGTCGGACAGGGCCAGGAGAGACCCAGTACTTC
TRBV30,TRBD2,TRBJ2-1,NA,CAWRQAGGCNEQFF,TGTGCCTGGAGGCAAGCGGGAGGGTGCAATGAGCAGTTCTTC
TRBV5-1,NA,TRBJ2-6,few,CASSLAGGANVLTF,TGCGCCAGCAGCTTGGCGGGTGGGGCCAACGTCCTGACTTTC
TRBV7-9,NA,TRBJ2-1,NA,CASSLASLEHEQFF,TGTGCCAGCAGCTTAGCTTCACTAGAGCACGAGCAGTTCTTC
TRBV29-1,TRBD1,TRBJ2-7,NA,CSVEVRTGTHEQYF,TGCAGCGTTGAAGTGAGGACAGGGACCCACGAGCAGTACTTC
TRBV11-2,NA,TRBJ2-5,once,CASSLGSSPIETQYF,TGTGCCAGCAGCTTAGGATCTAGCCCCATTGAGACCCAGTACTTC
TRBV6-5,NA,TRBJ2-1,once,CASGRDSSYNEQFF,TGTGCCAGCGGGCGGGATAGCTCCTACAATGAGCAGTTCTTC
TRBV27,TRBD2,TRBJ2-7,NA,CASSKGRGLAKDSYEQYF,TGTGCCAGCTCAAAGGGTCGTGGACTAGCGAAAGATTCCTACGAGCAGTACTTC
TRBV11-2,TRBD1,TRBJ1-2,few,CASSLAGQEGIYGYTF,TGTGCCAGCAGCTTAGCCGGACAGGAGGGTATCTATGGCTACACCTTC